The text below deals with one T cell receptor (beta chain). What it recognizes is unknown. This record comes from a study of CXCR3-negative and CXCR3-positive naive CD8 T cells. As for the study in general: With about 1.5 +/- 0.3 million reads per library, the TRB reads numbered around 140 million in total. The study, taken as a whole, reports: CXCR3-positive naive cells carried more hydrophobic TRB CDR3s than CXCR3-negative naive cells did. Memory CD8+ cells had much lower diversity, and both naive subsets had comparably high diversity. With CXCR3 expression partially decreased after cryopreservation, most assays relied on fresh PBMCs. It was found that naive subsets had comparable surface CD5, and TCR strength was inferred from TRB CDR3 properties.

Germline values: CDR1 LGHNA, CDR2 YSLEER. This CDR3 has 16 amino acids. Researchers prepared the TRB cDNA libraries using 5' RACE with UMI labels. TCRdb reprocessed the 5' RACE reads and keeps a single row for each CDR3 protein, giving no DNA. The sample table sets out around 160,000 distinct CDR3 sequences. Sample: naive CXCR3+ CD8+ T cells from blood. Subset of the sample: CD45RO-CCR7+CD27+CD95- naive CD8+ T cells expressing CXCR3 (TNR3+). This chain uses TRBV4-3 with TRBJ2-1; TCRdb's D call, TRBD2, is unchecked because there is no DNA. This clonotype was sampled from a human donor in good health. Some clones in this sample may be carry-over from other donors' samples. The CDR3 sequence is CASSQDERGGYNEQFF.